The sequence of this TCR beta chain was determined in a study of STAT5B mutations in CD4+ large granular lymphocyte leukemia. This clone was observed a handful of times. Its antigen is not known. General study findings and limits: Patient CD4-sorted repertoires looked more clonal than healthy CD4+ repertoires, even without putative leukemic clones.

The germline V gene has CDR1 MGHRA and CDR2 YSYEKL. This CDR3 has 20 residues. Trimming cost V 4 bases and J 0 bases; bases outside gene matches: 15. Assay: immunoSEQ multiplex PCR; the TCRdb copy retains only in-frame clones and omits some. Of over 25,000 clones in the sample, about two thirds were seen once. The rearrangement uses TRBV4-1 and TRBJ1-5, with 10 bases lining up with TRBD1. The sequenced material came from CD4+ T cells from blood buffy coats. The receptor's source is a human donor in good health. The CDR3 loop is CASSRFGTGTGALSNQPQHF. CDR3 nucleotide sequence: TGCGCCAGCAGCCGATTTGGTACCGGGACAGGGGCTCTTAGCAATCAGCCCCAGCATTTT.